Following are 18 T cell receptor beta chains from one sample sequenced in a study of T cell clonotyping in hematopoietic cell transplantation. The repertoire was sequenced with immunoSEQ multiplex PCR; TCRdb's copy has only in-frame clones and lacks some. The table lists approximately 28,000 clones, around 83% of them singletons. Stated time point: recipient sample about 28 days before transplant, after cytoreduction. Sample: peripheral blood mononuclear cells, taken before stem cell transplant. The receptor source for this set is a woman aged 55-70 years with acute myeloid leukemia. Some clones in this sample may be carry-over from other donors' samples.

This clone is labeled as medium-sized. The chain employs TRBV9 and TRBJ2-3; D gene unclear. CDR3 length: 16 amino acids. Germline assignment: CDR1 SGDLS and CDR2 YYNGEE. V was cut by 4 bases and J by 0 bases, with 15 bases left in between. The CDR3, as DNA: TGTGCCAGCAGCCCGCGGAAGTCCTCCAGCACAGATACGCAGTATTTT. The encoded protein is CASSPRKSSSTDTQYF.

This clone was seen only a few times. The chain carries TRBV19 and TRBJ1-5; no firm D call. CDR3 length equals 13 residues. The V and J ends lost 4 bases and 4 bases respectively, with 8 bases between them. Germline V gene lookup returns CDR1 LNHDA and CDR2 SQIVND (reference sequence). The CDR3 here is CASSTPGNQPQHF. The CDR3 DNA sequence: TGTGCCAGTAGTACCCCGGGAAATCAGCCCCAGCATTTT.

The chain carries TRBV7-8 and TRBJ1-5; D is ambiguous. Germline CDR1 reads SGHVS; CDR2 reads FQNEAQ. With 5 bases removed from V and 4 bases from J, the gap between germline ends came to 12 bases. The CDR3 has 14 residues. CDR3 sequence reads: CASSPDGPNQPQHF. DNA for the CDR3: TGTGCCAGCAGCCCAGACGGACCGAATCAGCCCCAGCATTTT.

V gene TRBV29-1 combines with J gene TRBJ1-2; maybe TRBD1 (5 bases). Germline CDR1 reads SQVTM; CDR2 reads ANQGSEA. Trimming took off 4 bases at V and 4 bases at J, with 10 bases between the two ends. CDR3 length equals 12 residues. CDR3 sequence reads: CSVGGQTYGYTF. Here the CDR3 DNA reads TGCAGCGTTGGAGGACAAACCTATGGCTACACCTTC.

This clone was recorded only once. CDR3 sequence (DNA): TGCGCCAGCAGCTCCGGGACAGGGGGAACTAATGAAAAACTGTTTTTT. It codes for CASSSGTGGTNEKLFF. The chain is built from TRBV5-1 and TRBJ1-4; 11 positions match TRBD1. Trimming removed 3 bases from V and 1 base from J; junction bases left unmatched: 2. The germline gives CDR1 SGHRS, CDR2 YFSETQ. The length of the CDR3 is 16 residues.

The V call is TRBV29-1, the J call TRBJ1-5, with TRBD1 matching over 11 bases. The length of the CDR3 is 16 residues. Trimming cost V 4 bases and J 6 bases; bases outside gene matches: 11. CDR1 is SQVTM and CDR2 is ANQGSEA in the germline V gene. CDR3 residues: CSVVTGQGAMSQPQHF. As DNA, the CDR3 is TGCAGCGTTGTAACCGGACAGGGGGCAATGAGTCAGCCCCAGCATTTT.

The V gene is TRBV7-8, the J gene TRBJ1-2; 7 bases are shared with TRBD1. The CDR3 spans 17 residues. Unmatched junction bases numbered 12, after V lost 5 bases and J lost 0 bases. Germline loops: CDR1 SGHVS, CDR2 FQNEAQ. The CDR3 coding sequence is TGTGCCAGCAGCCGAGTAATCCGACAGGGACCTAACTATGGCTACACCTTC. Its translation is CASSRVIRQGPNYGYTF.

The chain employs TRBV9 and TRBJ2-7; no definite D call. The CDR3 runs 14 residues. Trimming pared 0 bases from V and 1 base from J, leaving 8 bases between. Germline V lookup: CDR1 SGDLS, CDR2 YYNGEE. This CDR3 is CASSVDGSSYEQYF. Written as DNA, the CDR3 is TGTGCCAGCAGCGTAGATGGTAGTTCCTACGAGCAGTACTTC. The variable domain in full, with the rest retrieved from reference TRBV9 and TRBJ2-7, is DSGVTQTPKHLITATGQRVTLRCSPRSGDLSVYWYQQSLDQGLQFLIQYYNGEERAKGNILERFSAQQFPDLHSELNLSSLELGDSALYFCASSVDGSSYEQYFGPGTRLTVT.

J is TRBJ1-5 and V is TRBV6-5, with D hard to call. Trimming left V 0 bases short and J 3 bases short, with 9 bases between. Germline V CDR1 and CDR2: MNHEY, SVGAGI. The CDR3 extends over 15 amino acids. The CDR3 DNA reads TGTGCCAGCAGTTACTCGGGCAGGAACAATCAGCCCCAGCATTTT. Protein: CASSYSGRNNQPQHF.

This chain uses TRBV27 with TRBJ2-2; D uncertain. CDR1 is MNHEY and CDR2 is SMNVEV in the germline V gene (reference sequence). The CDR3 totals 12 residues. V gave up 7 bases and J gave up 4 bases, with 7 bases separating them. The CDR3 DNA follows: TGTGCCAGCACGGGTGGCACCGGGGAGCTGTTTTTT. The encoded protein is CASTGGTGELFF.

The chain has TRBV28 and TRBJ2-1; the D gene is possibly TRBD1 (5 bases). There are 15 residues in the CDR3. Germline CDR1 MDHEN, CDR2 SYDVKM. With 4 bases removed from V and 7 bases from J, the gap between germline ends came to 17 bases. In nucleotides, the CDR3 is TGTGCCAGCAGTTCACCTTCATCCAGGGCGAATGAGCAGTTCTTC. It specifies CASSSPSSRANEQFF. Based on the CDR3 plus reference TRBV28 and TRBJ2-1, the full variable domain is DVKVTQSSRYLVKRTGEKVFLECVQDMDHENMFWYRQDPGLGLRLIYFSYDVKMKEKGDIPEGYSVSREKKERFSLILESASTNQTSMYLCASSSPSSRANEQFFGPGTRLTVL.

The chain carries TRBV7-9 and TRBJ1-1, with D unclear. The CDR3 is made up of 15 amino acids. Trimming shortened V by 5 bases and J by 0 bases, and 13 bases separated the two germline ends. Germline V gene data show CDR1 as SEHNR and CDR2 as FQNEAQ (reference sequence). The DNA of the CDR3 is TGTGCCAGCAGCCCCAATTTTCCGATGAACACTGAAGCTTTCTTT. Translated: CASSPNFPMNTEAFF.

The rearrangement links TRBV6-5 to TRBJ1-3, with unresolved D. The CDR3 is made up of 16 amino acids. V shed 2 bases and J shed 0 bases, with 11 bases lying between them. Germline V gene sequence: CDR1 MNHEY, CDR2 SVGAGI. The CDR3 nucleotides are TGTGCCAGCAGTTACGGGTTGAGTAACTCTGGAAACACCATATATTTT. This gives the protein CASSYGLSNSGNTIYF.

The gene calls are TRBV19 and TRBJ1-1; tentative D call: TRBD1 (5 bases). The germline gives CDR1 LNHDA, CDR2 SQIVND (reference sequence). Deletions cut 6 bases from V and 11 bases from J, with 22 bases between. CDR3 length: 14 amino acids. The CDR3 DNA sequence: TGTGCCAGTAGAGTCTCCGGGGGACCTGGAGGGGCTTTCTTT. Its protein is CASRVSGGPGGAFF.

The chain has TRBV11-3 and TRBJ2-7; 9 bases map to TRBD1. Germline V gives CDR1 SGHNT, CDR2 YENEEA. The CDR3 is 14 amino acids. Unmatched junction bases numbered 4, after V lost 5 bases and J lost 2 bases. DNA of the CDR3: TGTGCCAGCAGCCGGGACAGGGCAACCTACGAGCAGTACTTC. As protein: CASSRDRATYEQYF.

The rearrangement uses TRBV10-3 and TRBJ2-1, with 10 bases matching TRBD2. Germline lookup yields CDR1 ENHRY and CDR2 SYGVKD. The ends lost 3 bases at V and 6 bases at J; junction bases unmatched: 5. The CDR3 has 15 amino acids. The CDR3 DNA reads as TGTGCCATCAGTGAACCTAGCGGGAGTGGCAATGAGCAGTTCTTC. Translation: CAISEPSGSGNEQFF.

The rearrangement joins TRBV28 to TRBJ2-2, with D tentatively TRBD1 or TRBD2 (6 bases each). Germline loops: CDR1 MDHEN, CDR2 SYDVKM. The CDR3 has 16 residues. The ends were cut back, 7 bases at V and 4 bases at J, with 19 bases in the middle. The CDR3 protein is CASTLVGGAGTGELFF. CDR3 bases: TGTGCCAGCACCCTGGTGGGGGGCGCGGGCACCGGGGAGCTGTTTTTT. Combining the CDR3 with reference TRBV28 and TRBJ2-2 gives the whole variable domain DVKVTQSSRYLVKRTGEKVFLECVQDMDHENMFWYRQDPGLGLRLIYFSYDVKMKEKGDIPEGYSVSREKKERFSLILESASTNQTSMYLCASTLVGGAGTGELFFGEGSRLTVL.

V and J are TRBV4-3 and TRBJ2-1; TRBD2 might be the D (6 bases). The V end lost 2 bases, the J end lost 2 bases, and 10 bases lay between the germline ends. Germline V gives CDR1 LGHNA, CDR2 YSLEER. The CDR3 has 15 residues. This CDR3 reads CASSQNLAPYNEQFF. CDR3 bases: TGCGCCAGCAGCCAAAACCTAGCGCCCTACAATGAGCAGTTCTTC.